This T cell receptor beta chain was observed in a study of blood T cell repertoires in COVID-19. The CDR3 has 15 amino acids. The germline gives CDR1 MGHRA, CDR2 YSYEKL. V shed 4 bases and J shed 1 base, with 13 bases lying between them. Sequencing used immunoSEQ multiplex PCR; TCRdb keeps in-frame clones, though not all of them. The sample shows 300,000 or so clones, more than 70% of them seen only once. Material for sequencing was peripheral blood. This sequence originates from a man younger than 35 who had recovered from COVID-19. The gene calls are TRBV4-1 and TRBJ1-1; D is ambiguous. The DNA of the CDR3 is TGCGCCAGCAGCCCGCTCGGGGAGGGGAACACTGAAGCTTTCTTT. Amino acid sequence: CASSPLGEGNTEAFF.